This T cell receptor beta chain came from a study of spatial heterogeneity in lung cancer. The junction had 13 bases not matched to a gene; V was cut back by 4 bases and J by 3 bases. The CDR3 runs 17 residues. The germline gives CDR1 LGHDT, CDR2 YNNKEL (reference sequence). The sample's time point: blood at routine non-recurrence follow-up after resection. A single record per CDR3 protein comes from TCRdb applying MiXCR to the 5' RACE reads. The sample records fewer than 100,000 distinct CDR3 sequences, approximately 19% being singletons. The sequencing used PBMCs, collected at follow-up. This clonotype was sampled from a male donor with early-stage non-small cell lung cancer. The V gene is TRBV3-1, the J gene TRBJ2-5, with 8 bases identical to TRBD2. Here the CDR3 DNA reads TGTGCCAGCAGCCCCACTGGATGGGCGGGGGGCAAAGAGACCCAGTACTTC. Residues: CASSPTGWAGGKETQYF.